The clone carrying this T cell receptor (beta chain) has more than one count but fewer than ten. This sample was included in a study of CD8+ T cells in alopecia areata. RNA extraction and reverse transcription yielded cDNA as sequencing template. The data were produced by immunoSEQ multiplex PCR, yet TCRdb's version contains in-frame clones alone and is incomplete. The top ten clones hold approximately 15% of a sample with some 130,000 clones, 50% to 65% of them seen once. Treatment denoted: oral pan-JAK inhibitor, 5-10 mg twice daily. Germline values: CDR1 MNHEY, CDR2 SMNVEV (reference sequence). V lost 3 bases, J lost 7 bases, and 4 bases stayed unmatched. This CDR3 is 15 amino acids long.

The material was CD8+ T cells sorted from blood, obtained at week 4, from a patient treated with tofacitinib. The chain is built from TRBV27 and TRBJ2-1, with 12 nucleotides matching TRBD2. The clonotype comes from a human donor with alopecia areata. This chain's CDR3 is CASSFSSGGVNEQFF. The CDR3 nucleotides are TGTGCCAGCAGTTTCTCTAGCGGGGGGGTAAATGAGCAGTTCTTC.